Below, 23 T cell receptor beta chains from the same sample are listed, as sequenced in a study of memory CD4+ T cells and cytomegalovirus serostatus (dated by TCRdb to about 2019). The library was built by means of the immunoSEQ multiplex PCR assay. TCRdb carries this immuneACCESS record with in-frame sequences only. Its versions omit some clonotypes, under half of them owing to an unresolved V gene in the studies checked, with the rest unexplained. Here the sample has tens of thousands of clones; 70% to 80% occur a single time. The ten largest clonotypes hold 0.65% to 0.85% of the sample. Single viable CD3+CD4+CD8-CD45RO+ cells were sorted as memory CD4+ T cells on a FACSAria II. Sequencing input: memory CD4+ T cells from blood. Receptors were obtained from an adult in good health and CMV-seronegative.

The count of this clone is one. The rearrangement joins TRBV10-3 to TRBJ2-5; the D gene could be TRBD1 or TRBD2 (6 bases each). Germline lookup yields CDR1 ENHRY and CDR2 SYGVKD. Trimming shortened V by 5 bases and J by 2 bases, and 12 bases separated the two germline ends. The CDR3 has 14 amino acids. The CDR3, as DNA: TGTGCCATCAGTCTCGGGGGCCGACAAGAGACCCAGTACTTC. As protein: CAISLGGRQETQYF.

The CDR3 here is CASRENSGGFTQNIQYF. Written as DNA, the CDR3 is TGTGCCAGCAGGGAAAATAGCGGGGGGTTTACTCAAAACATTCAGTACTTC. The rearrangement links TRBV2 to TRBJ2-4; TRBD2 matches at 10 bases. V lost 6 bases to trimming and J lost 5 bases; unmatched junction nucleotides: 13. CDR3 length: 17 residues. From germline, CDR1 is SNHLY and CDR2 FYNNEI.

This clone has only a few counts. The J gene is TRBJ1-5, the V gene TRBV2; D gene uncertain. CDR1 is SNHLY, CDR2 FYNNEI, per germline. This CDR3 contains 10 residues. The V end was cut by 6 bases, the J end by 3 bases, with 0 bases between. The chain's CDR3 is CASSNQPQHF. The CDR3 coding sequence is TGTGCCAGCAGCAATCAGCCCCAGCATTTT.

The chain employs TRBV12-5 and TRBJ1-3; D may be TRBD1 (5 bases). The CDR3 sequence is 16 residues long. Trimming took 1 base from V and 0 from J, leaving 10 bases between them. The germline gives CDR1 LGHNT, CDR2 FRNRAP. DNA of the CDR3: TGTGCTAGTGGTTTGGCAGCAGGGAGCTCTGGAAACACCATATATTTT. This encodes CASGLAAGSSGNTIYF.

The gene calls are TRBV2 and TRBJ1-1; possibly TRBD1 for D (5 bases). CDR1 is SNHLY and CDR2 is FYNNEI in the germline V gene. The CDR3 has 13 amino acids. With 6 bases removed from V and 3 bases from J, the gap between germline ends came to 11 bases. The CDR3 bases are TGTGCCAGCAGCGATACAGGCGACACTGAAGCTTTCTTT. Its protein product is CASSDTGDTEAFF.

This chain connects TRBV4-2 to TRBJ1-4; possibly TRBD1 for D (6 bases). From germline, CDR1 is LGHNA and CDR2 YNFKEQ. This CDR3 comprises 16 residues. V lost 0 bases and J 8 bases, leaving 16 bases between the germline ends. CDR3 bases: TGTGCCAGCAGCCAAGATCCGGGACAACGGCAGGAAAAACTGTTTTTT. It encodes CASSQDPGQRQEKLFF.

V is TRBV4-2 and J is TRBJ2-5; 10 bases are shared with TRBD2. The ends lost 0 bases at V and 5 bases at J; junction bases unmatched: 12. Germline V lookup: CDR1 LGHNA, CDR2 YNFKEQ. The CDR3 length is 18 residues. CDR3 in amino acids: CASSQEKGSGGVLETQYF. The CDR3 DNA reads TGTGCCAGCAGCCAAGAGAAAGGCAGCGGGGGGGTTTTGGAGACCCAGTACTTC.

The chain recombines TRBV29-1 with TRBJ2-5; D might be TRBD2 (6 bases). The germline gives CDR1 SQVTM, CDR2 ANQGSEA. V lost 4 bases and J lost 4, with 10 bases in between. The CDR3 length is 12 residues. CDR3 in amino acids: CSVGGRGETQYF. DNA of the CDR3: TGCAGCGTTGGTGGGCGGGGAGAGACCCAGTACTTC. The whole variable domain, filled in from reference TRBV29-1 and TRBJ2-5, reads SAVISQKPSRDICQRGTSLTIQCQVDSQVTMMFWYRQQPGQSLTLIATANQGSEATYESGFVIDKFPISRPNLTFSTLTVSNMSPEDSSIYLCSVGGRGETQYFGPGTRLLVL.

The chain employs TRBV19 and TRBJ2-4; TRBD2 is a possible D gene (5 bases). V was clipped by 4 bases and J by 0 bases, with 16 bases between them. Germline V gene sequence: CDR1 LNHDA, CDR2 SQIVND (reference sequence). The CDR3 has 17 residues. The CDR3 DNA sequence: TGTGCCAGTAGTACTTCCGCGGAGGTTCGAGCCAAAAACATTCAGTACTTC. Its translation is CASSTSAEVRAKNIQYF.

CDR3 in amino acids: CASSLERGVEAFF. As DNA, the CDR3 is TGTGCCAGCAGCTTGGAGCGGGGGGTTGAAGCTTTCTTT. The chain links TRBV5-8 to TRBJ1-1; TRBD1 is a possible D gene (5 bases). The CDR3 loop spans 13 amino acids. Germline values: CDR1 SGHTS, CDR2 YDEGEE. Trimming stripped 0 bases from V and 7 bases from J, with 10 bases between.

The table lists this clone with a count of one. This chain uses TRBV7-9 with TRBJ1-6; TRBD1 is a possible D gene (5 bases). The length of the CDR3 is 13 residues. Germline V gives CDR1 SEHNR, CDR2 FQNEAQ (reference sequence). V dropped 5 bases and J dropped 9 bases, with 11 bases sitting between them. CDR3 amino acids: CASSRRDGSPLHF. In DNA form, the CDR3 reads TGTGCCAGCAGCCGCCGGGACGGTTCACCCCTCCACTTT.

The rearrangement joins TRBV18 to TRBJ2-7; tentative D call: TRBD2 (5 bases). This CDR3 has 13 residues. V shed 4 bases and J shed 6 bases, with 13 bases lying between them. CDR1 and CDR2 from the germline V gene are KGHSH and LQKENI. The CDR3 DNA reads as TGTGCCAGCTCACAACTTCGGGGAAGCGAGCAGTACTTC. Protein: CASSQLRGSEQYF.

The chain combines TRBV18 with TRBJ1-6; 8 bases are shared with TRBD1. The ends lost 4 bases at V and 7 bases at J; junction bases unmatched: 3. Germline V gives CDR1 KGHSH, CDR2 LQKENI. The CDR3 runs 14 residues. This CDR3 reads CASSQDRENSPLHF. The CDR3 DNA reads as TGTGCCAGCTCACAGGACAGGGAAAATTCACCCCTCCACTTT.

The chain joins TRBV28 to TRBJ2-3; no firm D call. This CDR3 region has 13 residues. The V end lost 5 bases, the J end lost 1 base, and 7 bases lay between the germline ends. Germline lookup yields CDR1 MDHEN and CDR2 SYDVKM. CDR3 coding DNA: TGTGCCAGCAGTCCCCATCGCACAGATACGCAGTATTTT. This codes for CASSPHRTDTQYF.

CDR3 bases: TGTGCCAGCAGTGTTGCTAGCGGGGGGGCGGACTCCAAAAACATTCAGTACTTC. The encoded protein is CASSVASGGADSKNIQYF. The rearrangement links TRBV6-1 to TRBJ2-4; 12 bases map to TRBD2. Germline V CDR1 and CDR2: MNHNS, SASEGT. V trimming: 4 bases; J trimming: 2 bases; junction bases outside the gene matches: 9. CDR3 length equals 18 residues.

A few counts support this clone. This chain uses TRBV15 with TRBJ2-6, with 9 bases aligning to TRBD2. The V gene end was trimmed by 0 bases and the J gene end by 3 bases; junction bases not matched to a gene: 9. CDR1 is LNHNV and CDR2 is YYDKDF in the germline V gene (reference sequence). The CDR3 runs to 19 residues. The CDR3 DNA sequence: TGTGCCACCAGCAGAGAATTGGCGGGGGGGCCTGTTGGGGCCAACGTCCTGACTTTC. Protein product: CATSRELAGGPVGANVLTF.

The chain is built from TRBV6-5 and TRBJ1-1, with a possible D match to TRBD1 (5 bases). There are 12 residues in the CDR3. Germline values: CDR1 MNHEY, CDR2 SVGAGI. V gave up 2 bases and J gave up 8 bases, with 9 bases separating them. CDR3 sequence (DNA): TGTGCCAGCAGTTACGGGGCAGGGGAAGCTTTCTTT. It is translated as CASSYGAGEAFF.

The CDR3 protein is CASSSGTDRSWNGYTF. The CDR3 DNA reads as TGTGCCAGCAGTTCCGGGACAGACCGCTCTTGGAATGGCTACACCTTC. The chain is built from TRBV2 and TRBJ1-2, with 7 bases matching TRBD1. Germline-derived CDR1 and CDR2 are SNHLY and FYNNEI. This CDR3 is built from 16 residues. V dropped 5 bases and J dropped 6; count of bases not matched to a gene: 15.

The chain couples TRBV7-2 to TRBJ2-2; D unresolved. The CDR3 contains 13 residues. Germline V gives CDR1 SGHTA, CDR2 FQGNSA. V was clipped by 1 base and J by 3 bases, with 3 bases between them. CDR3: CASSLDYTGELFF. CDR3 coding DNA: TGTGCCAGCAGCTTAGATTACACCGGGGAGCTGTTTTTT.

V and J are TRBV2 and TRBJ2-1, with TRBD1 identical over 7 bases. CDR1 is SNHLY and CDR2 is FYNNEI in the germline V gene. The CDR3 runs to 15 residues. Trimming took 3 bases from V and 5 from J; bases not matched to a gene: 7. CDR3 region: CASSEGRGLNNEQFF. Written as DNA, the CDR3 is TGTGCCAGCAGTGAGGGAAGGGGGCTGAACAATGAGCAGTTCTTC. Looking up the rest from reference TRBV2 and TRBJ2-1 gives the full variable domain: EPEVTQTPSHQVTQMGQEVILRCVPISNHLYFYWYRQILGQKVEFLVSFYNNEISEKSEIFDDQFSVERPDGSNFTLKIRSTKLEDSAMYFCASSEGRGLNNEQFFGPGTRLTVL.

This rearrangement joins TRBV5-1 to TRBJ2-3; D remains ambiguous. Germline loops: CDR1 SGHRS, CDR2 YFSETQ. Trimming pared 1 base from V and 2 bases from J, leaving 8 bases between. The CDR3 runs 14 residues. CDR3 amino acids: CASSLFAPTDTQYF. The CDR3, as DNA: TGCGCCAGCAGCTTGTTTGCCCCCACAGATACGCAGTATTTT.

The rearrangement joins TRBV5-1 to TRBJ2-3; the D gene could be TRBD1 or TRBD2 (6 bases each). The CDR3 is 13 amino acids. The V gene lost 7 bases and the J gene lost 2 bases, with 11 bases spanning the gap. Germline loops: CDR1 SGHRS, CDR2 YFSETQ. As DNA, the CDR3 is TGCGCCAGCGGGGGCGGGGACACAGATACGCAGTATTTT. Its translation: CASGGGDTDTQYF.

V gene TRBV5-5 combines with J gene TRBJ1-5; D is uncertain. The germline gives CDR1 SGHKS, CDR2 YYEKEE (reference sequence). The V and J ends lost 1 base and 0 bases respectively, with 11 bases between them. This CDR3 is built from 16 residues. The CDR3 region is CASSLLPDYSNQPQHF. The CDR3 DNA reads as TGTGCCAGCAGCTTGTTACCAGATTATAGCAATCAGCCCCAGCATTTT.